Shown below are 13 T cell receptor beta chains from a single sample sequenced in a study of PD-1 blockade in classical Hodgkin lymphoma. No patient escaped relapse after autologous stem cell transplantation, and brentuximab vedotin exposure varied. TCRdb keeps only in-frame clones here, not all; method: immunoSEQ multiplex PCR. This table has 40,000 to 45,000 clones, approximately 70% appearing once. Sequencing was performed on peripheral blood mononuclear cells (PBMCs), taken at baseline. The receptors shown here come from a human donor with classical Hodgkin lymphoma.

The V gene is TRBV11-1, the J gene TRBJ1-3; D is undetermined. The germline CDR1 and CDR2 sequences are SGHAT and FQDESV (reference sequence). The CDR3 loop spans 12 amino acids. In nucleotides, the CDR3 is TGTGCGAGCGGGGTAAGTGGAAACACCATATATTTT. It translates to CASGVSGNTIYF. The full variable domain, its missing parts supplied by reference TRBV11-1 and TRBJ1-3, is EAEVAQSPRYKITEKSQAVAFWCDPISGHATLYWYRQILGQGPELLVQFQDESVVDDSQLPKDRFSAERLKGVDSTLKIQPAELGDSAMYLCASGVSGNTIYFGEGSWLTVV.

This clone has a handful of counts. The chain recombines TRBV10-3 with TRBJ2-7, with D tentatively TRBD2 (7 bases). V gave up 8 bases and J gave up 8 bases, with 16 bases separating them. The CDR3 has 12 residues. Germline-derived CDR1 and CDR2 are ENHRY and SYGVKD. Here the CDR3 DNA reads TGTGCCATCGAATCGGGGGGCGCTCAGCAGTACTTC. Translated: CAIESGGAQQYF.

The genes are TRBV5-6 and TRBJ2-2; tentatively, D is TRBD1 or TRBD2 (5 bases each). Germline values: CDR1 SGHDT, CDR2 YYEEEE. CDR3 length: 19 residues. The ends were cut back, 1 base at V and 0 bases at J, with 19 bases in the middle. The CDR3 region is CASSLRGVMGTPNTGELFF. The CDR3 region has the DNA TGTGCCAGCAGCTTGAGGGGCGTGATGGGGACCCCGAACACCGGGGAGCTGTTTTTT.

J is TRBJ2-7 and V is TRBV5-5, with 10 nucleotides matching TRBD1. From germline, CDR1 is SGHKS and CDR2 YYEKEE (reference sequence). Trimming removed 1 base from V and 3 bases from J; junction bases left unmatched: 4. CDR3 length: 15 residues. The CDR3 loop reads CASSLWGTGVYEQYF. For the CDR3, the DNA is TGTGCCAGCAGCTTGTGGGGGACAGGGGTCTACGAGCAGTACTTC.

The chain is built from TRBV7-2 and TRBJ1-2; TRBD1 aligns across 7 bases. V gave up 5 bases and J gave up 8 bases; unmatched junction bases: 8. The CDR3 has 13 amino acids. Germline values: CDR1 SGHTA, CDR2 FQGNSA. The CDR3 DNA reads TGTGCCAGCAGCGCCCGGGACAGCCTGGGCTACACCTTC. Amino acids: CASSARDSLGYTF. The whole variable domain, filled in from reference TRBV7-2 and TRBJ1-2, reads GAGVSQSPSNKVTEKGKDVELRCDPISGHTALYWYRQSLGQGLEFLIYFQGNSAPDKSGLPSDRFSAERTGGSVSTLTIQRTQQEDSAVYLCASSARDSLGYTFGSGTRLTVV.

This clone was seen a single time. The genes are TRBV5-1 and TRBJ1-2; D call uncertain. Germline lookup yields CDR1 SGHRS and CDR2 YFSETQ. The CDR3 is 13 residues long. V dropped 3 bases and J dropped 0 bases, with 6 bases sitting between them. The CDR3, as DNA: TGCGCCAGCAGCTCGGACGCTAACTATGGCTACACCTTC. Translated, it gives CASSSDANYGYTF.

V usage is TRBV1 and J usage is TRBJ1-3. TRBV1 is given as a pseudogene. The CDR3 extends over 15 amino acids. CDR3 amino acids: CTNLSFLVAGNTIYF. For the CDR3, the DNA is TGCACCAACCTAAGCTTTCTTGTTGCTGGAAACACCATATATTTT.

This clone was seen a single time. The gene calls are TRBV2 and TRBJ2-3; TRBD2 matches at 9 bases. The CDR3 sequence is 15 residues long. With 3 bases clipped from V and 1 base from J, the junction kept 2 bases outside the gene matches. Germline V gene lookup returns CDR1 SNHLY and CDR2 FYNNEI. CDR3 in DNA: TGTGCCAGCAGTGATTGGACTAGCGGCACAGATACGCAGTATTTT. This sequence encodes CASSDWTSGTDTQYF.

The CDR3, as DNA: TGTGCCAGCAGTTCGTTAGCGGGAAACTCCTACAATGAGCAGTTCTTC. This sequence encodes CASSSLAGNSYNEQFF. This chain joins TRBV28 and TRBJ2-1, with TRBD2 matching 8 bases. This CDR3 region has 16 residues. Per the germline V gene, CDR1 is MDHEN and CDR2 is SYDVKM. Trimming cost V 4 bases and J 0 bases; bases outside gene matches: 5.

This rearrangement joins TRBV29-1 to TRBJ2-2, with 8 bases fitting TRBD2. This CDR3 is 13 amino acids long. V dropped 3 bases and J dropped 7; count of bases not matched to a gene: 4. In germline, CDR1 is SQVTM, CDR2 ANQGSEA. The CDR3 nucleotides are TGCAGCGTTGACGGGGGGGCTAGCGGGGAGCTGTTTTTT. As protein: CSVDGGASGELFF.

This clone was picked up a small number of times. The rearrangement uses TRBV21-1 and TRBJ2-3. TRBV21-1 is recorded as a pseudogene. The length of the CDR3 is 13 residues. The CDR3 nucleotides are TGTGCCAGCATTACGGGGCGGGCAGATACGCAGTATTTT. Protein product: CASITGRADTQYF.

This clone was seen a handful of times. The chain combines TRBV7-2 with TRBJ2-3; TRBD2 aligns across 10 bases. Per the germline V gene, CDR1 is SGHTA and CDR2 is FQGNSA. The CDR3 is 14 amino acids. The trim removed 4 bases at V and 6 bases at J, leaving 4 bases unmatched. The CDR3 loop is CASSSLAGWDTQYF. CDR3 in DNA: TGTGCCAGCAGCTCACTAGCGGGATGGGATACGCAGTATTTT.

This clone was recorded a few times. The chain uses TRBV6-1 and TRBJ2-5; D remains ambiguous. Trimming took off 2 bases at V and 2 bases at J, with 9 bases between the two ends. Per germline, CDR1 MNHNS and CDR2 SASEGT. The CDR3 totals 14 residues. CDR3 bases: TGTGCCAGCAGTGAATGGAGTGGGCAAGAGACCCAGTACTTC. This gives the protein CASSEWSGQETQYF.